This is a list of T cell receptor beta chains from one sample in a study of patients and donors after allogeneic stem cell transplantation. TCRdb reprocessed the RT-PCR reads with MiXCR, giving one entry per CDR3 protein. The table lists 800,000 to 1,000,000 distinct CDR3 sequences, roughly 18% of them singletons. Input material: blood, either unsorted or a sorted T cell fraction (not recorded which). These receptors were collected from a human donor who was either an allogeneic HSCT recipient or a stem cell or donor lymphocyte infusion donor (not recorded which). It is not recorded whose cells these are; they may come from a transplant donor. Each CDR3 is given with its conserved first and last residue. D genes are given only for firm matches. Expanded clones are given a class, and other clones once, few, many or no size at all.

TGCAGTGCTGCGGACAGTTTTAATTCACCCCTCCACTTT,CSAADSFNSPLHF,NA,TRBV20-1,NA,TRBJ1-6
TGTGCCAGCAGCGTATCGCCGGGACTAGCGACCTACGAGCAGTACTTC,CASSVSPGLATYEQYF,TRBD2,TRBV9,NA,TRBJ2-7
TGTGCCTGGAGTGCCTGGGACAGGGATACGCAGTATTTT,CAWSAWDRDTQYF,TRBD1,TRBV30,few,TRBJ2-3
TGTGCCAGCAGCCCTTTCCGGGACTATGGCTACACCTTC,CASSPFRDYGYTF,NA,TRBV7-8,many,TRBJ1-2
TGCGCCAGCAGCCAAGATCTAGGGGGACAAAAGGGGGACCCCAGGGTCATTCAGTACTTC,CASSQDLGGQKGDPRVIQYF,NA,TRBV4-3,few,TRBJ2-4
TGTGCCAGCAGCTTAAGGGGGGCTCTCTCTGAAGCTTTCTTT,CASSLRGALSEAFF,NA,TRBV12-3/TRBV12-4,NA,TRBJ1-1
TGTGCCAGCAGCGCCCCAAACTACAATGAGCAGTTCTTC,CASSAPNYNEQFF,NA,TRBV11-2,many,TRBJ2-1
TGTGCCAGCAGCTTCGCCAGTTTTAACACTGAAGCTTTCTTT,CASSFASFNTEAFF,NA,TRBV5-4,NA,TRBJ1-1
TGTGCCAGCAGCGTCGGGGCCCAATCCTACAATGAGCAGTTCTTC,CASSVGAQSYNEQFF,NA,TRBV6-1,NA,TRBJ2-1
TGTGCCAGCAGTACGGGGAGCTATAGCAATCAGCCCCAGCATTTT,CASSTGSYSNQPQHF,NA,TRBV9,few,TRBJ1-5
TGTGCCAGCAGCGTAGGGGGGCACAGGGTCTATGGCTACACCTTC,CASSVGGHRVYGYTF,NA,TRBV9,few,TRBJ1-2
TGCAGCGTTGTGGCCAACCAAGAGACCCAGTACTTC,CSVVANQETQYF,NA,TRBV29-1,many,TRBJ2-5
TGTGCCAGCAGCTTGTATCTGGGGAACACTGAAGCTTTCTTT,CASSLYLGNTEAFF,NA,TRBV5-6,few,TRBJ1-1
TGCGCCAGCAGCTCGTCTGGCGTACCGTCCTACAATGAGCAGTTCTTC,CASSSSGVPSYNEQFF,NA,TRBV5-1,few,TRBJ2-1
TGCGCCAGCAGCTTGACAGGGGTCTTAAACTATGGCTACACCTTC,CASSLTGVLNYGYTF,TRBD1,TRBV5-1,NA,TRBJ1-2
TGTGCCAGCAGGGGGGGGGGCAGGGGCCCCTCCTACGAGCAGTACTTC,CASRGGGRGPSYEQYF,NA,TRBV6-1,few,TRBJ2-7
TGCAGTGCGGAGAGAGGGCGGGGAGCCAAAAACATTCAGTACTTC,CSAERGRGAKNIQYF,NA,TRBV20-1,NA,TRBJ2-4
TGTGCCAGCTCACCACCCAGCAGGGGACCATTTGCCGAGCAGTACTTC,CASSPPSRGPFAEQYF,NA,TRBV18,NA,TRBJ2-7
TGCGCCAGCAGCGAGAGACTAGCGGCGGGGCCGGATACGCAGTATTTT,CASSERLAAGPDTQYF,TRBD2,TRBV4-3,NA,TRBJ2-3
TGTGCCAGCAGCTTTTACAGGGCCGGGACTGAAGCTTTCTTT,CASSFYRAGTEAFF,NA,TRBV7-9,few,TRBJ1-1
TGCAGTGCTAGAGATATCAGGACAGGGCATGGCTACACCTTC,CSARDIRTGHGYTF,TRBD1,TRBV20-1,few,TRBJ1-2
TGTGCCAGCAGCTTTGGACAGCCGATACTCACAGATACGCAGTATTTT,CASSFGQPILTDTQYF,NA,TRBV6-1,NA,TRBJ2-3
TGCAGTGCTCCCAGACTTAGCGGGGGCTCCTACAATGAGCAGTTCTTC,CSAPRLSGGSYNEQFF,TRBD2,TRBV20-1,NA,TRBJ2-1
TGTGCCAGCAGCTTAATCTCCCTTGAACAGTGCGACCAAGAGTACTTC,CASSLISLEQCDQEYF,NA,TRBV7-3,NA,TRBJ2-7
TGCGCCAGCAGCCAAGATCTGGGGTCGGGCGCTTTCTTT,CASSQDLGSGAFF,NA,TRBV4-3,few,TRBJ1-1
TGTGCCAGCAGCTCAGTTGGGGGCTGGTCCTCCTACAATGAGCAGTTCTTC,CASSSVGGWSSYNEQFF,NA,TRBV7-9,NA,TRBJ2-1
TGTGCCAGCAGCTCGGGCCCCGCACCCCCAGATACGCAGTATTTT,CASSSGPAPPDTQYF,NA,TRBV5-6,NA,TRBJ2-3
TGCGCCAGCCAAAGGGGGGCCCAAGAGACCCAGTACTTC,CASQRGAQETQYF,NA,TRBV5-1,NA,TRBJ2-5
TGTGCCAGCAGACCCCCCTTTGGGGACAGGGGGCCTAGCTCCTATAATTCACCCCTCCACTTT,CASRPPFGDRGPSSYNSPLHF,TRBD1,TRBV12-3/TRBV12-4,few,TRBJ1-6
TGTGCCAGCAGTTTTTATTCGGAGAATGAGCAGTTCTTC,CASSFYSENEQFF,NA,TRBV12-3/TRBV12-4,few,TRBJ2-1
TGCGCCAGCAGCCTAGCCCGGGACAGGGTTTCCGGCTACACCTTC,CASSLARDRVSGYTF,TRBD1,TRBV5-1,NA,TRBJ1-2
TGTGCCAGCAGCGTAGGAGATAAATCCTACGAGCAGTACTTC,CASSVGDKSYEQYF,NA,TRBV9,NA,TRBJ2-7
TGTGCCAGCAGCTTGCCACCCCTCACAGATACGCAGTATTTT,CASSLPPLTDTQYF,NA,TRBV7-2,few,TRBJ2-3
TGTGCCAGCAGCTTAGTTAATTTTGGGGAAGCTTTCTTT,CASSLVNFGEAFF,NA,TRBV13,NA,TRBJ1-1
TGTGCCAGCAGTGAAGTTCGGCTCGGACCTTCGAACACCGGGGAGCTGTTTTTT,CASSEVRLGPSNTGELFF,NA,TRBV2,NA,TRBJ2-2
TGTGCCAGCAGCGTAGAGAGCGGGGACTCCTACGAGCAGTACTTC,CASSVESGDSYEQYF,TRBD2,TRBV9,few,TRBJ2-7
TGCGCCAGCAGCTTGAACGTCGGGGGAAGCACAGATACGCAGTATTTT,CASSLNVGGSTDTQYF,NA,TRBV5-1,few,TRBJ2-3
TGTGCCAGCAGCGAGGGGTCTAATACAGGCCTAGACACCGGGGAGCTGTTTTTT,CASSEGSNTGLDTGELFF,NA,TRBV4-2,NA,TRBJ2-2
TGCAGCGTTGGGGGAGGTGAGCAGTTCTTC,CSVGGGEQFF,NA,TRBV29-1,few,TRBJ2-1
TGCGCCAGCAACCCCACACAGGGCACCGGGGAGCTGTTTTTT,CASNPTQGTGELFF,NA,TRBV5-1,many,TRBJ2-2
TGCGCCAGCCACCCGACCCGACAGGGGGCTTCCTACGAGCAGTACTTC,CASHPTRQGASYEQYF,TRBD1,TRBV5-1,NA,TRBJ2-7
TGTGCCAGCAGTGAGGGGGACATCTATGGCTACACCTTC,CASSEGDIYGYTF,NA,TRBV6-1,NA,TRBJ1-2
TGCAGTGCTAGTGTATGGGCCCGGGGGGGGAATGAGCAGTTCTTC,CSASVWARGGNEQFF,TRBD2,TRBV20-1,few,TRBJ2-1
TGTGCCAGCAGTTCAACGGGGGCTGGTGGAAACACCATATATTTT,CASSSTGAGGNTIYF,NA,TRBV12-3/TRBV12-4,many,TRBJ1-3
TGTGCCATCGGATTTTCAGGAGATTTGAACATTCAGTACTTC,CAIGFSGDLNIQYF,NA,TRBV10-3,few,TRBJ2-4
TGTGCCTCGGCCAGGAGAAATCAGCCCCAGCATTTT,CASARRNQPQHF,NA,TRBV12-3/TRBV12-4,many,TRBJ1-5
TGCGCCAGCAGCCAAGAGACCGGGACAGGGTACTATGGCTACACCTTC,CASSQETGTGYYGYTF,TRBD1,TRBV4-1,NA,TRBJ1-2
TGTGCCACCAGTAATACAGAAAACTATGGCTACACCTTC,CATSNTENYGYTF,NA,TRBV24-1,few,TRBJ1-2
TGTGCCAGCAGTTCACGGGACAGGGGCTACAATGAGCAGTTCTTC,CASSSRDRGYNEQFF,TRBD1,TRBV27,many,TRBJ2-1
TGCGCCAGCAGCCACCCGGGCCCGAGCACTGAAGCTTTCTTT,CASSHPGPSTEAFF,NA,TRBV4-1,NA,TRBJ1-1
TGTGCCAGCAGCTCGCCCGACGCGCCCGGGGAGCTGTTTTTT,CASSSPDAPGELFF,NA,TRBV7-6,once,TRBJ2-2
TGCGCCAGCAGCTTGGGCTTGCTCAAAGAGACCCAGTACTTC,CASSLGLLKETQYF,NA,TRBV5-1,few,TRBJ2-5
TGTGCCAGCAGCCGCGGACAGGGCAGGAATGGAAACACCATATATTTT,CASSRGQGRNGNTIYF,TRBD1,TRBV7-2,NA,TRBJ1-3
TGTGCCAGCAGCCCAATAGCGAGAGGAGAGACCCAGTACTTC,CASSPIARGETQYF,NA,TRBV7-9,NA,TRBJ2-5
TGCAGCGTTGATCGAGCGGGAGGGTTCACAGATACGCAGTATTTT,CSVDRAGGFTDTQYF,TRBD2,TRBV29-1,NA,TRBJ2-3
TGCAGTGCTAGAGTGTCTAGCGGGGTGTACGAGCAGTACTTC,CSARVSSGVYEQYF,TRBD2,TRBV20-1,few,TRBJ2-7
TGTGCCAGCTCACCTACCGAACAGGCCCTGGGGTACTTC,CASSPTEQALGYF,NA,TRBV18,few,TRBJ2-4
TGTGCCAGCAGCCCCCGACAGGGGGCGAGGGAAGGGAGAGGCTACACCTTC,CASSPRQGAREGRGYTF,TRBD1,TRBV9,few,TRBJ1-2
TGTGCCAGCCTAACCAGGGGGCGCTTCACAGATACGCAGTATTTT,CASLTRGRFTDTQYF,TRBD1,TRBV6-2/TRBV6-3,few,TRBJ2-3